What follows are 10 T cell receptor beta chains derived from one specimen sequenced in a study of T cell changes during pregnancy in multiple sclerosis. TCRdb's table, derived via immunoSEQ multiplex PCR, lists solely in-frame clones and lacks some. Of tens of thousands of clones in the sample, around 92% are singletons; the top ten hold under 2%. Specimen: peripheral blood, collected in the third trimester of pregnancy. The source is a female donor in good health, enrolled as a control in a pregnancy study.

This rearrangement joins TRBV28 to TRBJ1-5, with D perhaps matching TRBD1 (5 bases). Per germline, CDR1 MDHEN and CDR2 SYDVKM. Trimming took off 8 bases at V and 0 bases at J, with 14 bases between the two ends. CDR3 length equals 15 residues. The CDR3, as DNA: TGTGCCAGCGGCTCGACACAGGTTAGCAATCAGCCCCAGCATTTT. Translation gives CASGSTQVSNQPQHF.

The chain uses TRBV6-1 and TRBJ2-1, with D perhaps TRBD2 (6 bases). The CDR3 has 14 residues. V was pared by 7 bases and J by 2 bases, with 12 bases between. Germline V gene lookup returns CDR1 MNHNS and CDR2 SASEGT. The CDR3 sequence: CASTRRGTYNEQFF. In nucleotides, the CDR3 is TGTGCCAGCACCAGGAGGGGCACCTACAATGAGCAGTTCTTC.

The chain joins TRBV18 to TRBJ1-3; 7 bases map to TRBD1. Per germline, CDR1 KGHSH and CDR2 LQKENI. The CDR3 length is 14 residues. V dropped 6 bases and J dropped 3; count of bases not matched to a gene: 5. CDR3 coding DNA: TGTGCCAGCTCCGAGGGGGCGAGTGGAAACACCATATATTTT. Protein sequence: CASSEGASGNTIYF.

V usage is TRBV6-1 and J usage is TRBJ1-2; D uncertain. The CDR3 extends over 13 amino acids. Between the trimmed V and J ends, which lost 2 bases and 4 bases, there was a span of 8 bases. The germline V gene encodes CDR1 MNHNS and CDR2 SASEGT. Here the CDR3 reads CASSENGFYGYTF. The CDR3 DNA sequence: TGTGCCAGCAGTGAAAACGGGTTCTATGGCTACACCTTC.

The chain employs TRBV7-8 and TRBJ1-5, with 8 bases that match TRBD1. CDR1 and CDR2 (germline): SGHVS, FQNEAQ. This CDR3 is 16 amino acids long. Unmatched junction bases numbered 13, after V lost 5 bases and J lost 7 bases. DNA for the CDR3: TGTGCCAGCAGCCGGGGGGTGCAGGGGGCCGGGCAGCCCCAGCATTTT. Amino acids: CASSRGVQGAGQPQHF. Full variable domain (outside the CDR3, taken from reference TRBV7-8 and TRBJ1-5): GAGVSQSPRYKVAKRGQDVALRCDPISGHVSLFWYQQALGQGPEFLTYFQNEAQLDKSGLPSDRFFAERPEGSVSTLKIQRTQQEDSAVYLCASSRGVQGAGQPQHFGDGTRLSIL.

V gene TRBV25-1 combines with J gene TRBJ2-7; the match to TRBD2 covers 13 bases. J gave up 3 bases and V 3 bases, and 5 bases lay outside the gene matches. Germline V gene lookup returns CDR1 MGHDK and CDR2 SYGVNS. This CDR3 comprises 16 residues. The DNA for the CDR3 is TGTGCCAGCAGTGACCGGGGGACTAGCGGGATCTACGAGCAGTACTTC. It yields the protein CASSDRGTSGIYEQYF.

The genes are TRBV6-6 and TRBJ2-7; possibly TRBD1 for D (6 bases). The CDR3 has 15 residues. The V end was cut by 6 bases, the J end by 4 bases, with 19 bases between. CDR1 is MNHNY and CDR2 is SVGAGI in the germline V gene (reference sequence). The DNA for the CDR3 is TGTGCCAGCAGCTACGACAGGCTGGGTGGGTACGAGCAGTACTTC. Its protein is CASSYDRLGGYEQYF.

This chain connects TRBV7-3 to TRBJ2-3; 9 bases map to TRBD1. The CDR3 has 13 amino acids. J was trimmed by 2 bases and V by 8 bases; bases with no gene match: 2. The germline CDR1 and CDR2 sequences are SGHTA and FQGTGA. For the CDR3, the DNA is TGTGCCAGCCGGGACAGGGACACAGATACGCAGTATTTT. Translating gives CASRDRDTDTQYF. Filled out from reference TRBV7-3 and TRBJ2-3, the complete variable domain reads GAGVSQTPSNKVTEKGKYVELRCDPISGHTALYWYRQSLGQGPEFLIYFQGTGAADDSGLPNDRFFAVRPEGSVSTLKIQRTERGDSAVYLCASRDRDTDTQYFGPGTRLTVL.

The J gene is TRBJ2-4, the V gene TRBV10-3; tentatively, D is TRBD1 (6 bases). CDR3 length equals 14 residues. CDR1 and CDR2 (germline): ENHRY, SYGVKD. V was clipped by 4 bases and J by 7 bases, with 14 bases between them. The CDR3 protein is CAISVAGQGNIQYF. As DNA, the CDR3 is TGTGCCATCAGTGTGGCAGGGCAGGGGAACATTCAGTACTTC.

This chain links TRBV21-1 with TRBJ2-1; TRBD2 reflects the table's D call only, with no check against the DNA. TRBV21-1 is deemed a pseudogene. The length of the CDR3 is 20 residues. The CDR3 nucleotides read TGTGCCAGCAGCGCCACGGCGGGACTAACTCGACGACGGGACTACAATGAGCAGTTCTTC. Protein: CASSATAGLTRRRDYNEQFF.